This entry features one T cell receptor beta chain sequence. Because the CDR3's place on the DNA is in doubt, the DNA is left out and the CDR3 is given as listed by TCRdb. The study amplified TCR beta CDR3 regions using RNA transcripts. First-round RT-PCR used HTBI primers; second-round multiplex PCR followed. Via MiXCR, TCRdb re-called the multiplex PCR reads, giving one row per CDR3 protein. The data show hundreds of thousands of distinct CDR3 sequences, roughly 39% seen once. This sample is drawn from a study of Graves' ophthalmopathy and Graves' hyperthyroidism. The germline V gene encodes CDR1 ENHRY and CDR2 SYGVKD. Termini included, the CDR3 measures 15 amino acids.

The genes are TRBV10-3 and TRBJ2-5; no DNA check was done on the table's D call, TRBD1. This receptor was taken from an adult man with Graves' ophthalmopathy. Sequencing input: peripheral blood. CDR3 region: CAICSAARQRETQYF.